This is a list of T cell receptor beta chains from one sample in a study of blood T cell repertoires in COVID-19. Profiling relied on immunoSEQ multiplex PCR, and the TCRdb table lists in-frame clones only, not all of them. The data show under 100,000 clones, roughly 78% seen once. Sequencing used peripheral blood. The receptors shown here come from a man in his 60s with COVID-19, enrolled during active disease. Each CDR3 is given with its conserved first and last residue. A D gene is named only where the DNA matches it firmly. Not every row has a clone size; where given, it reads once, few, many or a size class.

D gene	J gene	V gene	clone size	CDR3 DNA	CDR3 protein
NA	TRBJ2-1	TRBV18	NA	TGTGCCAGCTCACCCACAGTTGGGAATGAGCAGTTCTTC	CASSPTVGNEQFF
NA	TRBJ2-7	TRBV5-1	NA	TGCGCCAGCAGCTTGACCCGGGTCCCTTACTACGAGCAGTACTTC	CASSLTRVPYYEQYF
TRBD1	TRBJ1-1	TRBV11-3	NA	TGTGCCAGCAGCCAGGGGACAGGGAAGGACACTGAAGCTTTCTTT	CASSQGTGKDTEAFF
TRBD2	TRBJ2-5	TRBV5-1	NA	TGCGCCAGCAGCTTAGCGGGGTTAGAGACCCAGTACTTC	CASSLAGLETQYF
TRBD1	TRBJ2-7	TRBV5-1	NA	TGCGCCAGCAGCGCATCCGGGACAGGGGGCCAATCCTACGAGCAGTACTTC	CASSASGTGGQSYEQYF
NA	TRBJ2-1	TRBV5-1	NA	TGCGCCAGCAGCTTGTATTCTAGCGCTAGCTCCTACAATGAGCAGTTCTTC	CASSLYSSASSYNEQFF
TRBD1	TRBJ2-7	TRBV15	NA	TGTGCCACCAGCTTACCGGGACAGGGCAAATACGAGCAGTACTTC	CATSLPGQGKYEQYF
TRBD2	TRBJ2-3	TRBV5-5	NA	TGTGCCAGCAGCTTGGTGGCGGCTAGCGGGAGGGGAAATACGCAGTATTTT	CASSLVAASGRGNTQYF
NA	TRBJ1-4	TRBV9	NA	TGTGCCAGCAGCGCGGAAGGAGGGTTTGGATACACTAATGAAAAACTGTTTTTT	CASSAEGGFGYTNEKLFF
TRBD1	TRBJ2-5	TRBV2	few	TGTGCCAGCAGCCGGGACAGGGGCCAAGAGACCCAGTACTTC	CASSRDRGQETQYF
NA	TRBJ2-3	TRBV7-9	NA	TGTGCCAGCAGCCCCTCCGGGTACCTTAGTTATACGCAGTATTTT	CASSPSGYLSYTQYF
TRBD1	TRBJ2-1	TRBV9	NA	TGTGCCAGCAGCGTACAGGGGGTTGGGGGTGAGCAGTTCTTC	CASSVQGVGGEQFF
NA	TRBJ1-3	TRBV25-1	NA	TGTGCCAGCAGTGCTCCCCCCCCCAGGGGAAACACCATATATTTT	CASSAPPPRGNTIYF
NA	TRBJ2-3	TRBV9	once	TGTGCCAGCAGCGTAGGGAGTATTAGCACAGATACGCAGTATTTT	CASSVGSISTDTQYF
NA	TRBJ2-2	TRBV5-1	few	TGCGCCAGCAGCCTACAGACGAGGAACACCGGGGAGCTGTTTTTT	CASSLQTRNTGELFF
TRBD1	TRBJ2-1	TRBV25-1	NA	TGTGCCAGCAGGTGGGACAGTTACAATGAGCAGTTCTTC	CASRWDSYNEQFF
NA	TRBJ2-7	TRBV7-2	NA	TGTGCCAGCAGCTTCGGACTCCCGCCCCAATACGAGCAGTACTTC	CASSFGLPPQYEQYF
NA	TRBJ1-6	TRBV10-3	NA	TGTGCCATCAGTGAGGAGGGGGGACTAGGTAATTCACCCCTCCACTTT	CAISEEGGLGNSPLHF
TRBD1	TRBJ1-3	TRBV2	NA	TGTGCCAGCAGTCGCTTGGGGTTGGACAGGGGGCGAGCTGGAAACACCATATATTTT	CASSRLGLDRGRAGNTIYF
TRBD2	TRBJ2-1	TRBV14	NA	TGTGCCAGCAGCCAAGGGGACTACCTAAATGAGCAGTTCTTC	CASSQGDYLNEQFF
TRBD1	TRBJ2-3	TRBV6-5	NA	TGTGCCAGCAGCGATGACAGGGCCCACACAGATACGCAGTATTTT	CASSDDRAHTDTQYF
NA	TRBJ1-2	TRBV6-5	NA	TGTGCCAGCAGTTACGGGGGGGGTGGAGATGGCTACACCTTC	CASSYGGGGDGYTF
NA	TRBJ1-1	TRBV9	few	TGTGCCAGCAGCGAGGCCCCGGGGGGGACGAACACTGAAGCTTTCTTT	CASSEAPGGTNTEAFF
NA	TRBJ2-5	TRBV4-1	NA	TGCGCCAGCAGCCAAGAGGGTACGAGGGTCCAAGAGACCCAGTACTTC	CASSQEGTRVQETQYF
TRBD1	TRBJ2-2	TRBV5-1	NA	TGCGCCAGCAGACGCGGGACAGGGGAGACCGGGGAGCTGTTTTTT	CASRRGTGETGELFF
NA	TRBJ2-2	TRBV7-6	NA	TGTGCCAGCAGCCTAGGGCACGGGATTCCCCGGGAGCTGTTTTTT	CASSLGHGIPRELFF
TRBD2	TRBJ2-7	TRBV19	NA	TGTGCCACCGCAGAACCGGGAGGGGGGTCCTACGAGCAGTACTTC	CATAEPGGGSYEQYF
TRBD1	TRBJ2-7	TRBV10-3	NA	TGTGCCGCCCAGGGGGCCGCAGGACCCAGTCGCTACGAGCAGTACTTC	CAAQGAAGPSRYEQYF
TRBD1	TRBJ1-1	TRBV6-6	once	TGTGCCAGCAGTTACCCCCAGGGGGTTCGCACTGAAGCTTTCTTT	CASSYPQGVRTEAFF
NA	TRBJ2-7	TRBV6-5	NA	TGTGCCAGCAGAACGATGGGGGGGCAGGTCGAGCAGTACTTC	CASRTMGGQVEQYF
NA	TRBJ2-2	TRBV19	NA	TGTGCCAGTAGCCCCGAGCGCGGGGAGCTGTTTTTT	CASSPERGELFF
TRBD1	TRBJ2-5	TRBV25-1	once	TGTGCCAGCAAGCCCCCGGGGACAGGGTCGGAGACCCAGTACTTC	CASKPPGTGSETQYF
NA	TRBJ2-7	TRBV7-9	few	TGTGCCAGCAGCTTGAGCGGGTACGAGCAGTACTTC	CASSLSGYEQYF
NA	TRBJ2-5	TRBV3-1/TRBV3-2	NA	TGTGCCAGCAGCCTACAGACATTCCAAGAGACCCAGTACTTC	CASSLQTFQETQYF
NA	TRBJ2-7	TRBV25-1	NA	TGTGCCAGCAGCAGAGGGGGTACCTACGAGCAGTACTTC	CASSRGGTYEQYF
NA	TRBJ2-1	TRBV6-5	once	TGTGCCAGCAGACCTGACAGGTTGTACAATGAGCAGTTCTTC	CASRPDRLYNEQFF
TRBD1	TRBJ1-6	TRBV19	NA	TGTGCCAGTAGTCCAGCCTTTAAAGACAGGGTTCGCGCTTCAGGGCACTTT	CASSPAFKDRVRASGHF
TRBD2	TRBJ2-1	TRBV5-1	NA	TGCGCCAGCAAGACCGCTAGCGGGGTACGCGAGCAGTTCTTC	CASKTASGVREQFF
NA	TRBJ2-6	TRBV7-9	NA	TGTGCCAGCAGCTTAGGACAGGCGGGTGGGGCCAACGTCCTGACTTTC	CASSLGQAGGANVLTF
TRBD1	TRBJ2-1	TRBV9	NA	TGTGCCAGCAGCCCTGGACAGGCTACCTACAATGAGCAGTTCTTC	CASSPGQATYNEQFF
TRBD2	TRBJ2-3	TRBV18	NA	TGTGCCAGCTCCCACCGAGCTAGCGGGCTCGGGGACACAGATACGCAGTATTTT	CASSHRASGLGDTDTQYF
TRBD2	TRBJ2-5	TRBV27	NA	TGTGCCAGCAGTCCTGGACTAGCGGGAGGACCTGAGGGGACCCAGTACTTC	CASSPGLAGGPEGTQYF
NA	TRBJ2-4	TRBV2	NA	TGTGCCAGCAGTGGATTAGAGTATTACTTC	CASSGLEYYF
NA	TRBJ2-7	TRBV11-1	NA	TGTGCCAGCACCTCACCCGGGGCCTACGAGCAGTACTTC	CASTSPGAYEQYF
NA	TRBJ2-7	TRBV5-4	NA	TGTGCCAGCAGCTTGTATGCCTCACTACCTAACGAGCAGTACTTC	CASSLYASLPNEQYF
NA	TRBJ2-3	TRBV5-1	NA	TGCGCCAGCAGCTTGCAAGTACGGGATACGCAGTATTTT	CASSLQVRDTQYF
TRBD2	TRBJ2-1	TRBV6-2/TRBV6-3	NA	TGTGCCAGCAGTTCACGGGGGGGGAGGGGTGAGCAGTTCTTC	CASSSRGGRGEQFF
NA	TRBJ1-4	TRBV28	NA	TGTGCCAGCACCGCGGGGGCAACTAATGAAAAACTGTTTTTT	CASTAGATNEKLFF
NA	TRBJ2-7	TRBV5-4	NA	TGTGCCAGCAGCTTGGACGGGGGGCGGGAGCAGTACTTC	CASSLDGGREQYF
TRBD2	TRBJ2-7	TRBV27	NA	TGTGCCAGCAGTTTCATAGCGGGGGGCTACGAGCAGTACTTC	CASSFIAGGYEQYF
NA	TRBJ1-1	TRBV15	NA	TGTGCCACCAGCCCGTCGGTGGTCTCTGAAGCTTTCTTT	CATSPSVVSEAFF
TRBD1	TRBJ2-7	TRBV18	NA	TGTGCCAGCTCACTCGGGACAGGCCAACCCTACGAGCAGTACTTC	CASSLGTGQPYEQYF
TRBD1	TRBJ2-7	TRBV5-4	once	TGTGCCAGCAGCTGGGACAGGGGGGCAAACGAGCAGTACTTC	CASSWDRGANEQYF